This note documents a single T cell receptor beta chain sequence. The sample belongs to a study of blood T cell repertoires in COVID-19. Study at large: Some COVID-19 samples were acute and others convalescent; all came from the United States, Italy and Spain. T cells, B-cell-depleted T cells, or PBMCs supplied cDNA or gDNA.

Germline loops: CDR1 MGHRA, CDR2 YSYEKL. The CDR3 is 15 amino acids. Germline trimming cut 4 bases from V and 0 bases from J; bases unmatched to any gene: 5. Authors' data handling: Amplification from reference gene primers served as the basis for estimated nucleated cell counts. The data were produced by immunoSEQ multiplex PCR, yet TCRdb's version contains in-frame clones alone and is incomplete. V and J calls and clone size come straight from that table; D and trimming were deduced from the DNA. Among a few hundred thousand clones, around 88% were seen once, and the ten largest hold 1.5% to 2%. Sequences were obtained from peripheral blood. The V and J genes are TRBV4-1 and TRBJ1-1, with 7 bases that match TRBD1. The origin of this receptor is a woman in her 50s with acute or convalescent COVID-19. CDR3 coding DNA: TGCGCCAGCAGCCTTCAGACAGGGTTGAACACTGAAGCTTTCTTT. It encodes CASSLQTGLNTEAFF.